The rows below give T cell receptor beta chains drawn from one sample of a study of cytomegalovirus exposure and HLA in healthy donors. TCRdb keeps only in-frame clones here, not all; method: immunoSEQ multiplex PCR. The repertoire includes more than 150,000 clones, 75% to 90% of them detected once, and 2% to 3% sits in the top ten. The sequenced material came from PBMCs. Receptor source: a woman aged 45-65 years in good health and CMV-seropositive. CDR3s include the opening cysteine and the closing phenylalanine or tryptophan. D genes are given only for firm matches. For some rows the clone size is stated as once, few or many, or as a class when expanded; others skip it.

abundance: once
v_gene: TRBV7-2
d_gene: NA
j_gene: TRBJ1-2
CDR3nt: TGTGCCAGCAGCTCCCGGGGGGCGGACTATGGCTACACCTTC
CDR3aa: CASSSRGADYGYTF

abundance: once
v_gene: TRBV6-5
d_gene: NA
j_gene: TRBJ2-5
CDR3nt: TGTGCCAGCAGTTACACAGACCAAGAGACCCAGTACTTC
CDR3aa: CASSYTDQETQYF

abundance: NA
v_gene: TRBV7-6
d_gene: NA
j_gene: TRBJ2-7
CDR3nt: TGTGCCAGCAGCTTAACCCCAGGCCCGGCCTACGAGCAGTACTTC
CDR3aa: CASSLTPGPAYEQYF

abundance: NA
v_gene: TRBV5-5
d_gene: TRBD2
j_gene: TRBJ2-2
CDR3nt: TGTGCCAGCGTCCGGCTCACTAGCGGGGTCACCGGGGAGCTGTTTTTT
CDR3aa: CASVRLTSGVTGELFF

abundance: NA
v_gene: TRBV5-5
d_gene: NA
j_gene: TRBJ1-4
CDR3nt: TGTGCCAGTGAGCGGGGCAGCAATGAAAAACTGTTTTTT
CDR3aa: CASERGSNEKLFF

abundance: NA
v_gene: TRBV28
d_gene: TRBD1
j_gene: TRBJ1-1
CDR3nt: TGTGCCAGCAGATCAGGGGGCATGAACACTGAAGCTTTCTTT
CDR3aa: CASRSGGMNTEAFF

abundance: once
v_gene: TRBV10-1
d_gene: TRBD2
j_gene: TRBJ2-5
CDR3nt: TGCGCCAGCAGTCCAAGATCTGATTTGGGCGGGGGCCAAGAGACCCAGTACTTC
CDR3aa: CASSPRSDLGGGQETQYF

abundance: NA
v_gene: TRBV7-2
d_gene: TRBD2
j_gene: TRBJ2-5
CDR3nt: TGTGCCAGCAGCTGGACTAGCGGGGACTTTGGGACCCAGTACTTC
CDR3aa: CASSWTSGDFGTQYF

abundance: NA
v_gene: TRBV18
d_gene: NA
j_gene: TRBJ1-5
CDR3nt: TGTGCCAGCTCAGAATTTTTACCGGGGTTCCCTCAGCCCCAGCATTTT
CDR3aa: CASSEFLPGFPQPQHF

abundance: NA
v_gene: TRBV7-9
d_gene: NA
j_gene: TRBJ2-7
CDR3nt: TGTGCCAGCAGCCGCGCCCTTGAGGCCTACGAGCAGTACTTC
CDR3aa: CASSRALEAYEQYF

abundance: few
v_gene: TRBV2
d_gene: TRBD1
j_gene: TRBJ1-6
CDR3nt: TGTGCCAGCAGTGAGGGACAGGGGAACACCCTCCACTTT
CDR3aa: CASSEGQGNTLHF

abundance: NA
v_gene: TRBV11-2
d_gene: TRBD2
j_gene: TRBJ2-5
CDR3nt: TGTGCCAGCAGCTTATGGAGCGGGGGAAACCAAGAGACCCAGTACTTC
CDR3aa: CASSLWSGGNQETQYF